These T cell receptor beta chains were read from a single sample in a study of cytomegalovirus exposure and HLA in healthy donors. Repertoires were generated with immunoSEQ multiplex PCR, while TCRdb's copy carries only in-frame clones and drops some. The sample holds 140,000 to 150,000 clones, over 60% seen once. Sample: PBMCs. These TCRs come from a man aged 40-50 years in good health and CMV-seropositive. Each CDR3 is given with its conserved first and last residue. Not every row has a clone size; where given, it reads once, few, many or a size class.

size	V	J	CDR3
NA	TRBV7-2	TRBJ1-2	CASSRLWGVGQDYGYTF
NA	TRBV6-1	TRBJ2-2	CASSDQDRGRTGELFF
NA	TRBV18	TRBJ1-5	CASSAEDNQPQHF
NA	TRBV5-6	TRBJ2-7	CASSFGTESYEQYF
NA	TRBV13	TRBJ2-1	CASSLGSGERPNEQFF
NA	TRBV7-2	TRBJ1-1	CASILLRDSFMNTEAFF
NA	TRBV28	TRBJ2-7	CASRRLGTGLSHEQYF
NA	TRBV30	TRBJ1-4	CAFVTGREKLFF
NA	TRBV28	TRBJ1-2	CATDRGPYGYTF
NA	TRBV19	TRBJ2-1	CASSIATSGEYNEQFF
NA	TRBV5-1	TRBJ1-1	CASSLQANTEAFF
NA	TRBV7-9	TRBJ1-3	CASSFTGNTIYF
NA	TRBV6-5	TRBJ2-1	CATSRGNNEQFF
NA	TRBV30	TRBJ2-2	CAWSGSRTSWSGELFF
once	TRBV30	TRBJ2-7	CACYTPGDEQYF
NA	TRBV11-2	TRBJ2-3	CASSLGTSGDTQYF
NA	TRBV11-3	TRBJ1-3	CASSSGQFGNTIYF
NA	TRBV19	TRBJ1-5	CASSPPGQGARIQPQHF
NA	TRBV27	TRBJ2-3	CASSLLSGISTDTQYF
once	TRBV7-9	TRBJ1-2	CASSFDSGYGYTF
medium-sized	TRBV4-3	TRBJ2-4	CASSQVRAGGGNIQYF
NA	TRBV7-2	TRBJ2-3	CASRSSGRASDTQYF
NA	TRBV7-9	TRBJ2-3	CASSLGYFSTDTQYF
once	TRBV28	TRBJ2-3	CASRGALGTQYF
NA	TRBV10-3	TRBJ2-7	CAISDPETARYEQYF
NA	TRBV11-2	TRBJ1-5	CASSPGGRAVQPQHF
NA	TRBV21-1	TRBJ2-7	CASSKGSGRACGTWNEQYF
NA	TRBV19	TRBJ2-7	CASTSSAGGTYEQYF
once	TRBV25-1	TRBJ1-5	CASSGHLGQPQHF
NA	TRBV25-1	TRBJ1-1	CASSGTALNTEAFF
NA	TRBV18	TRBJ1-1	CASSPGQNTEAFF
NA	TRBV10-3	TRBJ2-3	CAITEKDRGHRADTQYF
once	TRBV18	TRBJ2-3	CASSPPGTGTDTQYF
few	TRBV27	TRBJ2-7	CASSLGGTGGREQYF
NA	TRBV14	TRBJ1-3	CASSQVGVGNTIYF
NA	TRBV18	TRBJ1-2	CASSAPDRNYGYTF
NA	TRBV15	TRBJ2-5	CATRLAGMGDQETQYF
NA	TRBV7-2	TRBJ1-1	CASSLGVGAYPEAFF
NA	TRBV28	TRBJ2-1	CASSSGGAGEDEQFF
NA	TRBV11-2	TRBJ1-1	CASSFDRRTEAFF
NA	TRBV19	TRBJ1-4	CASSDQTGEHEKLFF
once	TRBV27	TRBJ1-5	CASSFGGNQPQHF
NA	TRBV30	TRBJ2-7	CAYLPSGSYEQYF
NA	TRBV5-1	TRBJ2-3	CASSLALAGVNTQYF
NA	TRBV27	TRBJ2-2	CASLRGGAANTGELFF
NA	TRBV4-3	TRBJ1-4	CASSQDFPRQITTNEKLFF
NA	TRBV29-1	TRBJ1-1	CSVERPGQSYLF
NA	TRBV25-1	TRBJ2-3	CASSVAGIGDTQYF
NA	TRBV18	TRBJ2-1	CASSLGGADEQFF
NA	TRBV5-6	TRBJ2-3	CASSPGGVDTQYF
NA	TRBV28	TRBJ2-7	CASSLGGLQEQYF
NA	TRBV7-2	TRBJ1-3	CASSSSGGGRSGNTIYF
NA	TRBV5-1	TRBJ2-2	CASSGTPYTVGGRELFF
NA	TRBV11-2	TRBJ2-7	CASRGGQGADEQYF
NA	TRBV27	TRBJ2-2	CASSRMGLAGTGELFF
NA	TRBV10-2	TRBJ2-7	CASRLAGGTFASEQYF
NA	TRBV5-1	TRBJ1-5	CASSLQENQPQHF
NA	TRBV10-3	TRBJ1-4	CAISDPPGQDGEKLFF